The subject of this entry is one T cell receptor beta chain. The data were taken from a study of blood T cell repertoires in COVID-19. Per the original methods: Reference gene primer amplification gave estimated nucleated cell counts. The assay was immunoSEQ multiplex PCR, and TCRdb's table has in-frame clones only and misses some. The V and J calls and clone size are taken from that table; D and trimming were inferred from the DNA. The data contain about 200,000 clones, 81% of them singletons. The TCR originated in a woman aged 80 or over with acute or convalescent COVID-19. Sequencing was done on a sample of peripheral blood.

CDR3 sequence reads: CAWSVKLAGYNEQFF. Written as DNA, the CDR3 is TGTGCCTGGAGTGTAAAGTTAGCTGGGTACAATGAGCAGTTCTTC. The chain carries TRBV30 and TRBJ2-1; D is unclear. The CDR3 is 15 residues long. V dropped 0 bases and J dropped 4 bases, with 13 bases sitting between them. Germline V gene sequence: CDR1 GTSNPN, CDR2 SVGIG (reference sequence).